This TCR beta chain derives from a study of blood T cell repertoires in COVID-19. Sequencing was performed with immunoSEQ multiplex PCR; in TCRdb, only in-frame clones are kept and a portion is missing. The sample includes 87,000 or so clones, roughly 90% of them seen just once. Germline V gene data show CDR1 as SEHNR and CDR2 as FQNEAQ (reference sequence). CDR3 length: 15 residues. Unmatched junction bases numbered 6, after V lost 5 bases and J lost 3 bases. The sequencing sample was made of peripheral blood. The sequence was collected from a woman between 45 and 60 years old with active or convalescent COVID-19. The J gene is TRBJ1-4, the V gene TRBV7-9; 7 bases are shared with TRBD1. The CDR3 nucleotides read TGTGCCAGCAGCAATTCCGGGACAGCTAATGAAAAACTGTTTTTT. Amino acids: CASSNSGTANEKLFF.